This T cell receptor beta chain was identified during a study of blood T cell repertoires in COVID-19. In the authors' methods: Estimation of nucleated cell counts was performed using reference gene primer amplification. Produced via immunoSEQ multiplex PCR; TCRdb's table is partial and in-frame only. D and trimming were read from the DNA, whereas the V and J calls and clone size are those reported in that table. The table records around 200,000 clones, 70% to 85% of them present only once. This clone has a single count. CDR3 length equals 16 residues. The V end lost 0 bases, the J end lost 4 bases, and 15 bases lay between the germline ends. Germline assignment: CDR1 MNHEY and CDR2 SVGAGI.

This TCR was sampled from an elderly woman with acute or convalescent COVID-19. This chain uses TRBV6-5 with TRBJ1-2; no clear D gene. The specimen sequenced was peripheral blood. The CDR3 DNA reads TGTGCCAGCAGTTACTCGTCGGGAAGGCAGACCTATGGCTACACCTTC. Translated, it gives CASSYSSGRQTYGYTF.